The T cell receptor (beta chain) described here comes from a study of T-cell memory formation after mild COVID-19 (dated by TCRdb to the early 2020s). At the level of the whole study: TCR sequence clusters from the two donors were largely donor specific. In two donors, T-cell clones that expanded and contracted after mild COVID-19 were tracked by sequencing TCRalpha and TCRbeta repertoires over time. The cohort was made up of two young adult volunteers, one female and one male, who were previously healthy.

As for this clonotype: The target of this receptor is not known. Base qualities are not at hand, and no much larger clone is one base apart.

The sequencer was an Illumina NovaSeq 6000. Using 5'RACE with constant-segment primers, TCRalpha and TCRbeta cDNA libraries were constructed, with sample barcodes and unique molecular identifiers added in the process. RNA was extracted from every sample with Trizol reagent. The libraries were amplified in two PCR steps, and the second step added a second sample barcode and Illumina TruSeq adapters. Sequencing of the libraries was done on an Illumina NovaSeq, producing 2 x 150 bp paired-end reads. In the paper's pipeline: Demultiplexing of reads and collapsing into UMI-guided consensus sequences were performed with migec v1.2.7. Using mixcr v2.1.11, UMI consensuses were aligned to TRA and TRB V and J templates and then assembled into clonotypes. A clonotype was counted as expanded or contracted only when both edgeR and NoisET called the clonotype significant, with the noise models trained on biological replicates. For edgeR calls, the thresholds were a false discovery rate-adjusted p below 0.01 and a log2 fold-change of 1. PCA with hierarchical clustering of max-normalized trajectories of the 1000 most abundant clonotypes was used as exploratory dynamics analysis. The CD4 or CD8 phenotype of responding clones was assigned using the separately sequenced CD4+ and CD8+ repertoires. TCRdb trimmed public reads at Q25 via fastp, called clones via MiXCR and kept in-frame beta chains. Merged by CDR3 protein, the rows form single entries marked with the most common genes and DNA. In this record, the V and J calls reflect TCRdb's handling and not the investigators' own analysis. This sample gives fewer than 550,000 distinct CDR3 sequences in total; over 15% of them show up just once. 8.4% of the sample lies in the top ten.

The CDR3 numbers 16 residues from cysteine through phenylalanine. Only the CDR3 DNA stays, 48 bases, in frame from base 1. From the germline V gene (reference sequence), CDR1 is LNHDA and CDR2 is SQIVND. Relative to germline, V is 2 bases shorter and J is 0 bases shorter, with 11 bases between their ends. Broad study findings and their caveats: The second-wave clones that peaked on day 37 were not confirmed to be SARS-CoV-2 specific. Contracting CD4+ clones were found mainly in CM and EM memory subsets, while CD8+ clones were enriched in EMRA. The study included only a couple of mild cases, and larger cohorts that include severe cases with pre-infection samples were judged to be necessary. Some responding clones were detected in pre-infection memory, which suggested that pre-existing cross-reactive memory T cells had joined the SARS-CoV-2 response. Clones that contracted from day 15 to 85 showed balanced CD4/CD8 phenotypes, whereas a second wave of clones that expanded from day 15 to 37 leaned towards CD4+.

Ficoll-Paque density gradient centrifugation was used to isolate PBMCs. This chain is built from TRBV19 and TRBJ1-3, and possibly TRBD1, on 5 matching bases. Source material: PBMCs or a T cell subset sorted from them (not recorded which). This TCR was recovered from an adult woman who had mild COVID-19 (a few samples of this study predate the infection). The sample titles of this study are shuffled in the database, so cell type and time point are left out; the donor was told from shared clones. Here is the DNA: TGTGCCAGTAGTATACAGGGCCCAAGCTCTGGAAACACCATATATTTT. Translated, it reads CASSIQGPSSGNTIYF.